The rows below give T cell receptor beta chains drawn from one sample of a study of T cells in Graves' hyperthyroidism and ophthalmopathy. Each CDR3 protein is one row after TCRdb ran MiXCR on the multiplex PCR reads. The table records some 690,000 distinct CDR3 sequences, approximately 15% of them present only once. The sequenced sample consisted of blood. The origin of the receptors is a man between 50 and 59 years old with Graves' hyperthyroidism. CDR3s include the opening cysteine and the closing phenylalanine or tryptophan. D genes are given only for firm matches. The size field is filled for only some rows; it gives once, few, many or a size class.

>TRBJ2-7|.|once|TRBV28
TGTGCCAGCAGTTTCCGCCGGGAGTTCGGCGAGCAGTACTTC
CASSFRREFGEQYF
>TRBJ2-7|TRBD1|.|TRBV5-6
TGTGCCAGCAGCTTTGGACAGGGGGAGTCCTACGAGCAGTACTTC
CASSFGQGESYEQYF
>TRBJ2-1|TRBD2|many|TRBV5-1
TGCGCGACGGGAGGGCCTTACAATGAGCAGTTCTTC
CATGGPYNEQFF
>TRBJ2-3|.|many|TRBV9
TGTGCCAGCAGCGTAGTCCCCACAGATACGCAGTATTTT
CASSVVPTDTQYF
>TRBJ2-7|TRBD1|many|TRBV5-6
TGTGCCAGCAGCTCGGACAGGGGGCACGAGCAGTACTTC
CASSSDRGHEQYF
>TRBJ2-2|TRBD1|many|TRBV19
TGTGCCAGTAGTACCGGGACAGCTGGCGGGGAGCTGTTTTTT
CASSTGTAGGELFF
>TRBJ2-3|.|.|TRBV20-1
TGCAGTGCTTCTAAGCGGGCAGATACGCAGTATTTT
CSASKRADTQYF
>TRBJ2-1|.|.|TRBV2
TGTGCCAGCAGCTTCTTGGGCTCCTACAATGAGCAGTTCTTC
CASSFLGSYNEQFF
>TRBJ1-4|.|many|TRBV5-1
TGCGCCAGCACCGCGGACGGGGACCTAGTAACCACAACTAATGAAAAACTGTTTTTT
CASTADGDLVTTTNEKLFF
>TRBJ2-3|.|many|TRBV2
TGTGCCAGCAGTGGCGGACAAGCTAGCACAGATACGCAGTATTTT
CASSGGQASTDTQYF
>TRBJ2-1|.|many|TRBV7-9
TGTGCCAGCAGCTTCGGGGGGACAGAGCAGTTCTTC
CASSFGGTEQFF
>TRBJ1-2|TRBD1|few|TRBV29-1
TGCAGCGTTGGGGGGACAGTTAACTATGGCTACACCTTC
CSVGGTVNYGYTF
>TRBJ2-5|.|few|TRBV19
TGTGCCAGTAGTACCCTCGGAGAGACCCAGTACTTC
CASSTLGETQYF
>TRBJ2-7|TRBD2|.|TRBV7-9
TGTGCCAGCAGCTCACGGACTAGCGGGAGGTACGAGCAGTACTTC
CASSSRTSGRYEQYF
>TRBJ2-1|TRBD2|.|TRBV19
TGTGCCAGTAATCAGCGGGAGACGGACAATGAGCAGTTCTTC
CASNQRETDNEQFF
>TRBJ1-5|.|few|TRBV6-5
TGTGCCAGCAGTTATAAGGGGGGCGGGCATCCCCAGCATTTT
CASSYKGGGHPQHF
>TRBJ1-2|.|.|TRBV7-9
TGTGCCAGCAACTCCGCCGGGGGGCTATACTATGGCTACACCTTC
CASNSAGGLYYGYTF
>TRBJ2-5|.|many|TRBV28
TGTGCCAGCAGTATCCCAAGTGTCCCCGGCGGTCAGACCCAGTACTTC
CASSIPSVPGGQTQYF
>TRBJ2-5|TRBD2|many|TRBV7-2
TGTGCCAGCAGTAAAGCGGGAGGGTTTGGGGAGACCCAGTACTTC
CASSKAGGFGETQYF
>TRBJ1-4|TRBD1|many|TRBV12-3/TRBV12-4
TGTGCCAGCAGTTTAGCGCAGGGGGCCGGGGAAAAACTGTTTTTT
CASSLAQGAGEKLFF
>TRBJ1-6|.|many|TRBV28
TGTGCCAGCAGCCCAGTGGGGGCTAATTCACCCCTCCACTTT
CASSPVGANSPLHF
>TRBJ2-7|.|.|TRBV6-2/TRBV6-3
TGTGCCAGCAGTTACGCCCCTGCGGGTGGCGGTTTGAGCTCCTACGAGCAGTACTTC
CASSYAPAGGGLSSYEQYF
>TRBJ2-2|TRBD1|.|TRBV19
TGTGCCAGTAGTCCCAGGGGGCGCAGCACCGGGGAGCTGTTTTTT
CASSPRGRSTGELFF
>TRBJ1-1|.|many|TRBV27
TGTGCCAGCAGTTTACTGGAGAACACTGAAGCTTTCTTT
CASSLLENTEAFF
>TRBJ2-7|.|many|TRBV11-3
TGTGCCAGCAGCCACGGTAGGAGCTCCTACGAGCAGTACTTC
CASSHGRSSYEQYF
>TRBJ1-4|.|many|TRBV27
TGTGCCAGCAGTGCGGACGGAGTTGCAACTAATGAAAAACTGTTTTTT
CASSADGVATNEKLFF
>TRBJ2-7|.|many|TRBV12-3/TRBV12-4
TGTGCCAGCAGTTTTGTGGTGGGGTTAAGGGGCACCTACGAGCAGTACTTC
CASSFVVGLRGTYEQYF
>TRBJ2-7|TRBD2|.|TRBV4-1
TGCGCCAGCAGCCCCGGTCGGCTAGCGGGGGTGTACGAGCAGTACTTC
CASSPGRLAGVYEQYF
>TRBJ2-7|TRBD1|many|TRBV5-8
TGTGCCAGCAGCGGAGCTCGACAGGGGAGGTACGAGCAGTACTTC
CASSGARQGRYEQYF
>TRBJ2-7|.|many|TRBV28
TGTGCCAGCACCGAGGACTTGCAGTACACCTACGAGCAGTACTTC
CASTEDLQYTYEQYF